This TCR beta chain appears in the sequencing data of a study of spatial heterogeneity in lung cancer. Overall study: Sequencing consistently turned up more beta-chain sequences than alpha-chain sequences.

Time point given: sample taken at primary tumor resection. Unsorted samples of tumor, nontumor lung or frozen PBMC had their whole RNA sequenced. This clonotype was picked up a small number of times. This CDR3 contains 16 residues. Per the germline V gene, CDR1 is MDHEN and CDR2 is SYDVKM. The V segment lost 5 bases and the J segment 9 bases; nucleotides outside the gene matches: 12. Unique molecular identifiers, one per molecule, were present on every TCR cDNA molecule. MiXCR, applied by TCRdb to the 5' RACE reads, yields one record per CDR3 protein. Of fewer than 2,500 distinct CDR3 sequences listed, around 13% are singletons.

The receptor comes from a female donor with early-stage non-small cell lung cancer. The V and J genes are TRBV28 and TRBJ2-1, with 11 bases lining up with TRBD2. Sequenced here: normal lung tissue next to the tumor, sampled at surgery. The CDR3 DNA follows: TGTGCCAGCAGTCCTCCGAGGGCTAGCGGGAGGAGTGAGCAGTTCTTC. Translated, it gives CASSPPRASGRSEQFF.